These T cell receptor beta chains were read from a single sample in a study of cytotoxic CD8 clonotypes in ibrutinib-treated CLL. The repertoire was sequenced with immunoSEQ multiplex PCR; TCRdb's copy has only in-frame clones and lacks some. The sample has some 160,000 clones; approximately 77% are singletons. Sequenced here: PBMCs, sampled after 12 months of ibrutinib treatment. These receptors all stem from a human donor with chronic lymphocytic leukemia. Both conserved end residues are part of each CDR3. A D gene is named only where the DNA matches it firmly.

d_call: .; j_call: TRBJ1-6; v_call: TRBV2; cdr3_aa: CASSDLGSGINSPLHF
d_call: .; j_call: TRBJ1-1; v_call: TRBV5-1; cdr3_aa: CASSWLGRGANTEAFF
d_call: .; j_call: TRBJ2-3; v_call: TRBV28; cdr3_aa: CASTPGISTDTQYF
d_call: .; j_call: TRBJ2-6; v_call: TRBV5-1; cdr3_aa: CASSPRTSGANVLTF
d_call: .; j_call: TRBJ2-7; v_call: TRBV5-1; cdr3_aa: CASSPRGYEQYF
d_call: .; j_call: TRBJ1-4; v_call: TRBV2; cdr3_aa: CASLSKGTTNEKLFF
d_call: .; j_call: TRBJ1-1; v_call: TRBV9; cdr3_aa: CASSVDPSWNTEAFF
d_call: TRBD1; j_call: TRBJ2-3; v_call: TRBV11-2; cdr3_aa: CASSLDIGGSRFF
d_call: TRBD2; j_call: TRBJ2-7; v_call: TRBV27; cdr3_aa: CATSTGGGRFYEQYF
d_call: .; j_call: TRBJ1-2; v_call: TRBV27; cdr3_aa: CASSKAPVTNYGYTF
d_call: .; j_call: TRBJ1-1; v_call: TRBV7-9; cdr3_aa: CASSLMDRNTEAFF
d_call: TRBD1; j_call: TRBJ2-2; v_call: TRBV27; cdr3_aa: CASRRTGVGTGELFF
d_call: TRBD2; j_call: TRBJ2-7; v_call: TRBV27; cdr3_aa: CASSFSLLAGGSYEQYF
d_call: TRBD2; j_call: TRBJ2-1; v_call: TRBV9; cdr3_aa: CASSLGRRSSGRSYNEQFF
d_call: .; j_call: TRBJ2-7; v_call: TRBV28; cdr3_aa: CANTYQGAGGFKQYF
d_call: .; j_call: TRBJ1-4; v_call: TRBV27; cdr3_aa: CASSPQRGKLFF
d_call: TRBD1; j_call: TRBJ1-2; v_call: TRBV5-4; cdr3_aa: CASSLPTTGRYGYTF
d_call: .; j_call: TRBJ1-3; v_call: TRBV10-3; cdr3_aa: CAVGKGNTIYF
d_call: .; j_call: TRBJ1-2; v_call: TRBV27; cdr3_aa: CASSPTPPVTYGYTF
d_call: .; j_call: TRBJ1-3; v_call: TRBV7-3; cdr3_aa: CASSSGSGNTIYF
d_call: .; j_call: TRBJ2-3; v_call: TRBV5-1; cdr3_aa: CASSFLGGSTDTQYF
d_call: .; j_call: TRBJ1-5; v_call: TRBV7-2; cdr3_aa: CASSFRGGQPQHF
d_call: .; j_call: TRBJ2-2; v_call: TRBV2; cdr3_aa: CASRARSGELFF
d_call: .; j_call: TRBJ2-1; v_call: TRBV6-9; cdr3_aa: CAPRSPPAAYNEQFF
d_call: .; j_call: TRBJ2-5; v_call: TRBV19; cdr3_aa: CASSNRRQTQYF
d_call: .; j_call: TRBJ1-1; v_call: TRBV20-1; cdr3_aa: CSARNGIGAFF
d_call: .; j_call: TRBJ1-4; v_call: TRBV4-3; cdr3_aa: CASSQEVAVTNEKLFF
d_call: .; j_call: TRBJ2-2; v_call: TRBV7-7; cdr3_aa: CASSAWGATEPKNTGELFF
d_call: .; j_call: TRBJ2-3; v_call: TRBV28; cdr3_aa: CASSLPPSGTDTQYF
d_call: TRBD1; j_call: TRBJ1-2; v_call: TRBV4-1; cdr3_aa: CASSQGLGQNYGYTF
d_call: TRBD2; j_call: TRBJ2-3; v_call: TRBV14; cdr3_aa: CASSQRLAGGTDTQYF
d_call: TRBD2; j_call: TRBJ2-5; v_call: TRBV7-2; cdr3_aa: CASSLAKRGGQETQYF
d_call: .; j_call: TRBJ2-2; v_call: TRBV19; cdr3_aa: CASSLRGGANTGELFF
d_call: .; j_call: TRBJ1-5; v_call: TRBV2; cdr3_aa: CASSRDSNQPQHF
d_call: TRBD1; j_call: TRBJ2-3; v_call: TRBV28; cdr3_aa: CASSLPGQLLSPYF
d_call: .; j_call: TRBJ1-1; v_call: TRBV4-3; cdr3_aa: CASSQVHYGDTEAFF
d_call: .; j_call: TRBJ2-5; v_call: TRBV6-6; cdr3_aa: CASSYVRTAETQYF
d_call: .; j_call: TRBJ2-3; v_call: TRBV2; cdr3_aa: CASRLDPASTDTQYF
d_call: TRBD2; j_call: TRBJ2-7; v_call: TRBV14; cdr3_aa: CASSQGAGGTYEQYF
d_call: .; j_call: TRBJ1-4; v_call: TRBV30; cdr3_aa: CAWSKGADEKLFF
d_call: .; j_call: TRBJ2-7; v_call: TRBV7-9; cdr3_aa: CASSPRSYEQYF
d_call: .; j_call: TRBJ2-5; v_call: TRBV5-1; cdr3_aa: CASSSTGKQETQYF
d_call: TRBD1; j_call: TRBJ1-1; v_call: TRBV25-1; cdr3_aa: CASSPQGNRGAFF
d_call: TRBD1; j_call: TRBJ1-2; v_call: TRBV7-2; cdr3_aa: CASSVPGQGGGYTF
d_call: .; j_call: TRBJ2-1; v_call: TRBV7-2; cdr3_aa: CASSPSGTNPYNEQFF
d_call: .; j_call: TRBJ1-6; v_call: TRBV6-1; cdr3_aa: CASSERGGNSPLHF
d_call: .; j_call: TRBJ1-3; v_call: TRBV2; cdr3_aa: CASSTGINSGNTIYF
d_call: .; j_call: TRBJ2-5; v_call: TRBV5-8; cdr3_aa: CASSLGSGAIGQETQYF
d_call: .; j_call: TRBJ1-1; v_call: TRBV5-5; cdr3_aa: CASSLGRPLRDTEAFF
d_call: .; j_call: TRBJ2-5; v_call: TRBV11-2; cdr3_aa: CASSPTGDQYF